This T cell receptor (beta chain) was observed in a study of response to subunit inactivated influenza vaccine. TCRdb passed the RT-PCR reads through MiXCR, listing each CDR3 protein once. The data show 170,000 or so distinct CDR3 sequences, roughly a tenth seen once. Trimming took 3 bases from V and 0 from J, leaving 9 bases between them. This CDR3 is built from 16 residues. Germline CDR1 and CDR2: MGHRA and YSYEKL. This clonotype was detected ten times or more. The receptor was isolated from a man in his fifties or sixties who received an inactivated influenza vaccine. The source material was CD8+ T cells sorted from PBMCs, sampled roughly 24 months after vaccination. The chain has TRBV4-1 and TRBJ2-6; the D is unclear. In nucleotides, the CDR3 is TGCGCCAGCAGCCAGAGCACAAACTCTGGGGCCAACGTCCTGACTTTC. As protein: CASSQSTNSGANVLTF.